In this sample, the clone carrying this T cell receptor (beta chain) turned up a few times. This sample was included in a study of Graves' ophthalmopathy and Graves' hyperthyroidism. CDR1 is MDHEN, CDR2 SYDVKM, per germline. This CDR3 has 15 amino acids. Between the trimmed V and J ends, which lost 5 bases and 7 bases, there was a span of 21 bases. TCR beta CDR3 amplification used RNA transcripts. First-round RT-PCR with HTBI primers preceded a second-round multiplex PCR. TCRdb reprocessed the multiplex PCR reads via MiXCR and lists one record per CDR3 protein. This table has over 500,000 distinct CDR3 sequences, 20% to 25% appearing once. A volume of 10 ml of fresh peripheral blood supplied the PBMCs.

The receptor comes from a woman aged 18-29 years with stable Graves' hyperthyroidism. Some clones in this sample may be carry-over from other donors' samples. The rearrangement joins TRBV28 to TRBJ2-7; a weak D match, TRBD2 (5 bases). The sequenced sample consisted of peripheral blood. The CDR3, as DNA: TGTGCCAGCAGTCTAAACGGACTGGGAAAGGTTGAGCAGTACTTC. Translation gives CASSLNGLGKVEQYF.